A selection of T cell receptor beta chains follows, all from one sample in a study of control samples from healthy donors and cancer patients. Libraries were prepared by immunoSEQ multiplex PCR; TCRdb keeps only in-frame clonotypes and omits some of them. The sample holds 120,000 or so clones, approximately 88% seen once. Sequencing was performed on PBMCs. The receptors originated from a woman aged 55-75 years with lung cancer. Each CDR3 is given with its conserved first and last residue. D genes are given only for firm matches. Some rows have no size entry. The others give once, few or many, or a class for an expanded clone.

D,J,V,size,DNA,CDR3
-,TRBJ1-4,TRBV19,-,TGTGCCAGTAGTATATTATCAGGGCTGGGTGAAAAACTGTTTTTT,CASSILSGLGEKLFF
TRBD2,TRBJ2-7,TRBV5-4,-,TGTGCCAGCAGCCCAGGGACTAGCGGCCCCCCTGACGAGCAGTACTTC,CASSPGTSGPPDEQYF
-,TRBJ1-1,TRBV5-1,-,TGCGCCAGCAGCTTGCTTACAGGGAACACTGAAGCTTTCTTT,CASSLLTGNTEAFF
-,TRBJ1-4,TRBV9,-,TGTGCCAGCAGCGTAGACCCGGTAACTAATGAAAAACTGTTTTTT,CASSVDPVTNEKLFF
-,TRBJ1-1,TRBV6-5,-,TGTGCCAGCAGTTACGGGGTCCTCGGGAACACTGAAGCTTTCTTT,CASSYGVLGNTEAFF
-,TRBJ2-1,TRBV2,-,TGTGCCAGCAGTTTAAGCGGACTCTCCAATGAGCAGTTCTTC,CASSLSGLSNEQFF
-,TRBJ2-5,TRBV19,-,TGTGCCAGTAGTATAGATTTGAAGACCCAGTACTTC,CASSIDLKTQYF
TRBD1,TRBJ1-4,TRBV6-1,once,TGTGCCAGCAGTGAAGTTCCGACAGGGTCAAATGAAAAACTGTTTTTT,CASSEVPTGSNEKLFF
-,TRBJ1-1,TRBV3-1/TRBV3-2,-,TGTGCCAGCAGTGGGAGGGTTATTATGAACACTGAAGCTTTCTTT,CASSGRVIMNTEAFF
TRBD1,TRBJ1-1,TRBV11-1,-,TGTGCCAGCAGCTTTGGCGGACAGGGCACTGAAGCTTTCTTT,CASSFGGQGTEAFF
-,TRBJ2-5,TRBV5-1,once,TGCGCCAGCACAGACTCAGCAGGGGACCAAGAGACCCAGTACTTC,CASTDSAGDQETQYF
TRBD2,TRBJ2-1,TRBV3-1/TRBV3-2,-,TGTGCCAGCAGCCCTTCAACCGGGACAGGTACTAGCGGGAGAGGCAATGAGCAGTTCTTC,CASSPSTGTGTSGRGNEQFF
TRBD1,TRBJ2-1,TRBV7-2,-,TGTGCCAGCAGCTTAGGGGGGACAGTCTCCTACAATGAGCAGTTCTTC,CASSLGGTVSYNEQFF
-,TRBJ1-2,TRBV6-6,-,TGTGCCAGCTCGGACCTCACCGCCGACTATGGCTACACCTTC,CASSDLTADYGYTF
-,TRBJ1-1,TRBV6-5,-,TGTGCCAGCAGGGGGGGCTCGGGACCCAACACTGAAGCTTTCTTT,CASRGGSGPNTEAFF
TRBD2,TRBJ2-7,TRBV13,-,TGTGCCAGCAGCTACCGTTATGACCCGACTAGCGTTTACGAGCAGTACTTC,CASSYRYDPTSVYEQYF
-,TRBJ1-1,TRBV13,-,TGTGCCAGCAGCCTACTGAACCATAACACTGAAGCTTTCTTT,CASSLLNHNTEAFF
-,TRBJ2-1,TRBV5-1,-,TGCGCCAGTCGGGTGGCCGGCTCCTACAATGAGCAGTTCTTC,CASRVAGSYNEQFF
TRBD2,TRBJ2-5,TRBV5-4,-,TGTGCCAGCAGCCCATCGCCGACTAGCGGGAGAAAAGAGACCCAGTACTTC,CASSPSPTSGRKETQYF
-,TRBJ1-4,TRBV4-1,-,TGCGCCAGCAGCGGCCTAGGGGACCTTGAAAAACTGTTTTTT,CASSGLGDLEKLFF
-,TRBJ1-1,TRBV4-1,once,TGCGCCAGCAGCCAACGGGACTTATTGGACATGCTGCTCCCGGCTTTCTTT,CASSQRDLLDMLLPAFF
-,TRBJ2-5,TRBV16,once,TGTGCCAGCAGCCAATCGATAGGGGAGACCCAGTACTTC,CASSQSIGETQYF
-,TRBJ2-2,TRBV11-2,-,TGTGCCAGCAGCTTAATTGCATCGGGGGTGGTCACCGGGGAGCTGTTTTTT,CASSLIASGVVTGELFF
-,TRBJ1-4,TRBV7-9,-,TGTGCCAGCAGTGGACCGTGGAACACTAATGAAAAACTGTTTTTT,CASSGPWNTNEKLFF
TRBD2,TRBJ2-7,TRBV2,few,TGTGCCAGCAGGTCTCCTAGCGGGAGTGTCTACGAGCAGTACTTC,CASRSPSGSVYEQYF
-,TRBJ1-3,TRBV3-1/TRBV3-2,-,TGTGCCAGCAGCGTTACGGACGGACCCGGCTCTGGAAACACCATATATTTT,CASSVTDGPGSGNTIYF
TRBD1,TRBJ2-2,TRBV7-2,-,TGTGCCAGCAGCCCGGGACAGGGCCCCGGGGAGCTGTTTTTT,CASSPGQGPGELFF
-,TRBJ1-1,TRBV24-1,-,TGTGCCACCCGTCCTGATACCGGGACGTACAACACTGAAGCTTTCTTT,CATRPDTGTYNTEAFF
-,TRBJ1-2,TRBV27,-,TGTGCCAGCAGTTTATCATTTGGGACTTTCTATGGCTACACCTTC,CASSLSFGTFYGYTF
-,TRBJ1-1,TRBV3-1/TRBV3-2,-,TGTGCCAGATTTCCCAACTATTGTGCAGCGAACACTGAAGCTTTCTTT,CARFPNYCAANTEAFF
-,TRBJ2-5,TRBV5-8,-,TGTGCCAGCAGCTTTGACAGAAAAGAGACCCAGTACTTC,CASSFDRKETQYF
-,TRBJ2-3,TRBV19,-,TGTGCCAGTAGTATAGACAGGGTCGCAGATACGCAGTATTTT,CASSIDRVADTQYF
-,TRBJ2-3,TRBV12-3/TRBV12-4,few,TGTGCCAGCAGTGGAGGTTGGGCAGATACGCAGTATTTT,CASSGGWADTQYF
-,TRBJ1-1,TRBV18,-,TGTGCCAGCTCACCGCCAATGGACACTGAAGCTTTCTTT,CASSPPMDTEAFF
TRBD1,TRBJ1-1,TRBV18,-,TGTGCCAGCTCATCCCAGATCGGGACAGGGGACTCTAATACTGAAGCTTTCTTT,CASSSQIGTGDSNTEAFF
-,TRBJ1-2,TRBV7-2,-,TGTGCCAGCAGCTTTCCGTCCTTATATGGCTACACCTTC,CASSFPSLYGYTF
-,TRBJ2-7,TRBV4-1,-,TGCGCCAGCAGCCAAGTTATCGGTTACGAGCAGTACTTC,CASSQVIGYEQYF
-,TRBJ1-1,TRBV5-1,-,TGCGCCAGCAGCTTGGAATTAGATAGGGTGACGACTGAAGCTTTCTTT,CASSLELDRVTTEAFF
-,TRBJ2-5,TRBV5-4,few,TGTGCCAGCAGCATTACGACTAGTCCCAGAGAGACCCAGTACTTC,CASSITTSPRETQYF
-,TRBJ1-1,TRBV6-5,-,TGTGCCAGCAGTTACCGGGGGGCTGAAGCTTTCTTT,CASSYRGAEAFF
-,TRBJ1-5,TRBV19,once,TGTGCCAGTAGCCCGGAAGGATTCTATAGCAATCAGCCCCAGCATTTT,CASSPEGFYSNQPQHF
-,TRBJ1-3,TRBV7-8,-,TGTGCCAGCAGCTTCAACGATAGAAACACCATATATTTT,CASSFNDRNTIYF
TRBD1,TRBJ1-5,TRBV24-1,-,TGTGCCACCAGTGCACCGGGACAGGGGGCTAGCAATCAGCCCCAGCATTTT,CATSAPGQGASNQPQHF
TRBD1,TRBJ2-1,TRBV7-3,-,TGTGCCAGCAGCTCCGGGACAGGCCCATACAATGAGCAGTTCTTC,CASSSGTGPYNEQFF
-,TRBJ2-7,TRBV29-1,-,TGCAGCGTTGAAGACGCGGGGACGGACCATTTGGAGCAGTACTTC,CSVEDAGTDHLEQYF
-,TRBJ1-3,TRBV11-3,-,TGTGCCAGCAGCATCACAGGGTTGCTTGGTGGAAACACCATATATTTT,CASSITGLLGGNTIYF
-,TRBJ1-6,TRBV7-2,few,TGTGCCAGCAGTTTCACAGGATCCCCCCTCCACTTT,CASSFTGSPLHF
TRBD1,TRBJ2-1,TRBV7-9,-,TGTGCCAGCAGCGCCCTAGACAGGGCGAGGAACAATGAGCAGTTCTTC,CASSALDRARNNEQFF
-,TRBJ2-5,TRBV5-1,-,TGCGCCAGCAGCTTCGGGACATCGAAAGGGACCCAGTACTTC,CASSFGTSKGTQYF
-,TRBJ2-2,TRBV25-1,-,TGTGCCAGCAGTCCCCTAGCCCCAAGCATCGAGGGGACCGGGGAGCTGTTTTTT,CASSPLAPSIEGTGELFF
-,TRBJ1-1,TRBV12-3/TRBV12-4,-,TGTGCCAGCACCTTACAAATGAACACTGAAGCTTTCTTT,CASTLQMNTEAFF
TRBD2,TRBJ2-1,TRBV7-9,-,TGTGCCAGCAGCTCCAGCGGGAGGGCGTACAATGAGCAGTTCTTC,CASSSSGRAYNEQFF
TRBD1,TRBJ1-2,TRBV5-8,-,TGTGCCAGCAGCTTGGGACAGGGCACTGGGGGCTACACCTTC,CASSLGQGTGGYTF
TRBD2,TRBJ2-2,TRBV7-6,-,TGTGCCAGCAGCTCCCTAGCGGGGAACACCGGGGAGCTGTTTTTT,CASSSLAGNTGELFF
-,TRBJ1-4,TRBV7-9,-,TGTGCCAGCAACAGGCTCGAGGAGCGAAAACTGTTTTTT,CASNRLEERKLFF
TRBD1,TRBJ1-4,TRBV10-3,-,TGTGCCATCAGCGCCGGGACAGGGGCTGAAAAACTGTTTTTT,CAISAGTGAEKLFF
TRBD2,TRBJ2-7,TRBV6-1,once,TGTGCCAGCAGTGAGGGTAGCGGGCACCCCTACGAGCAGTACTTC,CASSEGSGHPYEQYF
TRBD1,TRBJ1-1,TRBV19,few,TGTGCCAGTAGTACTCAGGGGGCCGTGAGCACTGAAGCTTTCTTT,CASSTQGAVSTEAFF